Listed below are T cell receptor beta chains from one sample, sequenced in a study of blood T cell repertoires in COVID-19. Profiled with immunoSEQ multiplex PCR; TCRdb holds only in-frame clones, not every one. The sample carries about 59,000 clones, approximately 82% recorded once. Sequenced: peripheral blood. The receptors derive from a man older than 75 with acute or convalescent COVID-19. The CDR3 runs from the conserved cysteine through the conserved F or W. The D gene is left open where the match is weak. Where a row states a size, it is once, few, many or the class of an expanded clone; other rows omit it.

-	TRBV9	TRBJ2-7	-	CASSVDGNSYEQYF	TGTGCCAGCAGCGTAGATGGCAACTCCTACGAGCAGTACTTC
-	TRBV5-4	TRBJ2-1	-	CASSFFGRIYNEQFF	TGTGCCAGCAGCTTCTTCGGGAGAATCTATAATGAGCAGTTCTTC
-	TRBV3-1/TRBV3-2	TRBJ1-1	TRBD1	CASSQDGRGPEAFF	TGTGCCAGCAGCCAAGACGGCAGGGGGCCTGAAGCTTTCTTT
-	TRBV19	TRBJ1-6	-	CASGSGQLYSPLHF	TGTGCCAGTGGTAGCGGGCAGTTGTATTCACCCCTCCACTTT
-	TRBV5-1	TRBJ2-7	TRBD1	CASTSSGQGYEQYF	TGCGCCAGCACCTCAAGCGGACAGGGCTACGAGCAGTACTTC
few	TRBV5-4	TRBJ2-1	-	CASSLASGQGHEQFF	TGTGCCAGCAGCTTGGCCAGCGGCCAAGGCCATGAGCAGTTCTTC
-	TRBV19	TRBJ1-1	TRBD1	CASSIPGGTEAFF	TGTGCCAGTAGTATACCAGGGGGCACTGAAGCTTTCTTT
-	TRBV4-1	TRBJ2-2	-	CASSQTQVHRQYTGELFF	TGCGCCAGCAGCCAAACCCAAGTCCACAGACAATACACCGGGGAGCTGTTTTTT
-	TRBV30	TRBJ1-5	-	CAWRNTGQPQHF	TGTGCCTGGAGGAATACAGGTCAGCCCCAGCATTTT
-	TRBV10-1	TRBJ1-2	-	CASSAGHPNGYTF	TGCGCCAGCAGCGCGGGGCACCCGAATGGCTACACCTTC
-	TRBV3-1/TRBV3-2	TRBJ2-7	TRBD1	CASSLGTGAYEQYF	TGTGCCAGCAGCCTCGGGACAGGAGCCTACGAGCAGTACTTC
-	TRBV5-6	TRBJ1-1	-	CASSPDTLNTEAFF	TGTGCCAGCAGCCCGGACACCCTGAACACTGAAGCTTTCTTT
-	TRBV2	TRBJ1-1	-	CALRTDNTEAFF	TGTGCCTTACGGACAGATAACACTGAAGCTTTCTTT
-	TRBV15	TRBJ1-1	-	CATSRDRRQSAGEAFF	TGTGCCACCAGCAGAGATCGGCGACAGTCGGCAGGGGAAGCTTTCTTT
-	TRBV6-5	TRBJ2-7	TRBD1	CASRPPDRGDEQYF	TGTGCCAGCAGGCCCCCAGACAGGGGGGACGAGCAGTACTTC
-	TRBV3-1/TRBV3-2	TRBJ1-3	-	CASSPLIGNTIYF	TGTGCCAGCAGCCCCTTAATTGGAAACACCATATATTTT
-	TRBV27	TRBJ2-1	TRBD2	CASSLLRSGTSGRALNEQFF	TGTGCCAGCAGTTTATTACGCTCCGGGACTAGCGGGAGGGCCCTCAATGAGCAGTTCTTC
-	TRBV15	TRBJ2-5	TRBD2	CATSRDRTGGQETQYF	TGTGCCACCAGCAGAGATAGAACGGGGGGCCAAGAGACCCAGTACTTC
-	TRBV27	TRBJ1-1	TRBD1	CASSLTGVNTEAFF	TGTGCCAGCAGTTTAACAGGGGTTAACACTGAAGCTTTCTTT
-	TRBV6-5	TRBJ1-6	-	CASSPQLPLNSPLHF	TGTGCCAGCAGCCCACAGCTACCACTTAATTCACCCCTCCACTTT
-	TRBV27	TRBJ2-7	TRBD1	CASSYSPGQFIYEQYF	TGTGCCAGCAGTTATTCCCCGGGACAGTTTATCTACGAGCAGTACTTC
-	TRBV4-1	TRBJ2-1	-	CASSQGKPLVFNEQFF	TGCGCCAGCAGCCAAGGAAAGCCTTTGGTCTTCAATGAGCAGTTCTTC
-	TRBV19	TRBJ1-5	TRBD1	CASHFGGQLLYSNQPQHF	TGTGCCAGCCACTTCGGGGGACAGCTTCTATATAGCAATCAGCCCCAGCATTTT
-	TRBV11-2	TRBJ2-7	-	CASSFSDSFWEQYF	TGTGCCAGCAGCTTTTCCGACAGCTTTTGGGAGCAGTACTTC
once	TRBV28	TRBJ2-3	TRBD1	CASRGDRDTQYF	TGTGCCAGCAGGGGGGACAGAGATACGCAGTATTTT
-	TRBV5-8	TRBJ1-2	-	CASSLQGYYGYTF	TGTGCCAGCAGCCTCCAGGGGTACTATGGCTACACCTTC
-	TRBV7-9	TRBJ1-2	TRBD1	CASSPGGQGANYGYTF	TGTGCCAGCAGCCCGGGGGGACAGGGTGCGAACTATGGCTACACCTTC
-	TRBV24-1	TRBJ2-1	TRBD2	CATSDFGGGYNEQFF	TGTGCCACCAGTGATTTCGGGGGAGGGTACAATGAGCAGTTCTTC
-	TRBV5-8	TRBJ1-4	-	CASRPGWANEKLFF	TGTGCCAGCCGGCCGGGTTGGGCTAATGAAAAACTGTTTTTT
-	TRBV5-5	TRBJ1-3	-	CASSLETSGNTIYF	TGTGCCAGCAGCTTGGAGACAAGCGGAAACACCATATATTTT
-	TRBV18	TRBJ1-2	TRBD1	CASSISRGDYGYTF	TGTGCCAGCTCAATCTCCAGGGGGGACTATGGCTACACCTTC
-	TRBV10-3	TRBJ2-6	-	CAISEGMIGALGANVLTF	TGTGCCATCAGTGAGGGTATGATAGGGGCTCTGGGCGCCAACGTCCTGACTTTC
-	TRBV5-1	TRBJ2-7	TRBD2	CASSPGRVLSEQYF	TGCGCCAGCAGCCCGGGGAGGGTCCTGTCCGAGCAGTACTTC
once	TRBV30	TRBJ1-5	TRBD1	CAWRSGTGGGQPQHF	TGTGCCTGGAGATCCGGGACAGGGGGCGGCCAGCCCCAGCATTTT
-	TRBV6-5	TRBJ2-7	TRBD1	CASRGQGSSYEQYF	TGTGCCAGCAGGGGACAGGGGAGCTCCTACGAGCAGTACTTC
few	TRBV5-4	TRBJ2-2	-	CASSRTGNSAGELFF	TGTGCCAGCAGCCGAACAGGGAACTCAGCGGGGGAGCTGTTTTTT
-	TRBV5-4	TRBJ2-5	TRBD2	CASSLSGGGFWGQETQYF	TGTGCCAGCAGCTTGAGCGGCGGGGGGTTTTGGGGACAAGAGACCCAGTACTTC
-	TRBV6-6	TRBJ2-3	TRBD1	CASSLGQGYGDTQYF	TGTGCCAGCAGCCTGGGACAGGGGTACGGAGATACGCAGTATTTT
-	TRBV10-1	TRBJ2-4	-	CASSAAEGYSKNIQYF	TGCGCCAGCAGTGCAGCGGAAGGTTACTCTAAAAACATTCAGTACTTC
-	TRBV15	TRBJ2-1	-	CATSRESGRNEQFF	TGTGCCACCAGCAGAGAATCGGGTCGCAATGAGCAGTTCTTC
-	TRBV19	TRBJ2-5	TRBD1	CASKDRGRKTQYF	TGTGCCAGTAAGGACAGGGGTAGGAAGACCCAGTACTTC
-	TRBV24-1	TRBJ2-1	-	CATMGGTNNEQFF	TGTGCCACCATGGGGGGAACAAACAATGAGCAGTTCTTC
-	TRBV6-5	TRBJ1-1	-	CASSYSPGLNTEAFF	TGTGCCAGCAGTTACTCGCCAGGTCTGAACACTGAAGCTTTCTTT
-	TRBV4-2	TRBJ1-5	-	CASSQVRTGISNQPQHF	TGTGCCAGCAGCCAAGTGCGTACGGGGATTAGCAATCAGCCCCAGCATTTT
-	TRBV16	TRBJ1-5	TRBD1	CASSQSQGAGQPQHF	TGTGCCAGCAGCCAATCGCAGGGGGCGGGTCAGCCCCAGCATTTT
once	TRBV19	TRBJ1-5	-	CASRRSGNSNQPQHF	TGTGCCAGTAGACGGTCGGGGAATAGCAATCAGCCCCAGCATTTT
-	TRBV7-9	TRBJ2-3	TRBD2	CASSSTSGGDTDTQYF	TGTGCCAGCAGCTCCACTAGCGGGGGGGACACAGATACGCAGTATTTT
-	TRBV9	TRBJ2-2	-	CASRDSPNTGELFF	TGTGCCAGTCGGGACTCGCCGAACACCGGGGAGCTGTTTTTT
few	TRBV30	TRBJ2-7	TRBD2	CAWTPEISGGNEQYF	TGTGCCTGGACCCCCGAGATTAGCGGGGGAAACGAGCAGTACTTC